This T cell receptor (beta chain) appears in the sequencing data of a study of T cells in tuberculosis. Data came from immunoSEQ multiplex PCR; TCRdb stores just in-frame clones and leaves some out. Of 30,000 to 40,000 clones listed, approximately 93% are singletons. The V gene's germline CDR1 is SQVTM and CDR2 ANQGSEA. The V gene lost 4 bases and the J gene lost 4 bases, with 4 bases spanning the gap. This CDR3 has 11 amino acids. The time point here: new active TB diagnosis, blood taken before or within 7 days of starting treatment. The sample was PBMCs, taken at tuberculosis diagnosis. This chain joins TRBV29-1 and TRBJ2-2; D remains unclear. The sequence was obtained from an adult with tuberculosis. The CDR3 sequence: CSVGLTGELFF. The CDR3 coding sequence is TGCAGCGTTGGTCTCACCGGGGAGCTGTTTTTT.